A single sample gave rise to the 32 T cell receptor beta chains below, sequenced in a study of T cell responses to AZD1222 COVID-19 vaccine. Repertoires were generated with immunoSEQ multiplex PCR, while TCRdb's copy carries only in-frame clones and drops some. The sample holds around 140,000 clones, 90% to 95% seen once. The sample here was peripheral blood, taken 28 days after the second AZD1222 dose. The source of these receptors is an adult who received the AZD1222 COVID-19 vaccine.

V gene TRBV7-2 combines with J gene TRBJ1-4; a weak D match, TRBD1 (6 bases). Per germline, CDR1 SGHTA and CDR2 FQGNSA. V was clipped by 5 bases and J by 11 bases, with 15 bases between them. This CDR3 contains 13 residues. For the CDR3, the DNA is TGTGCCAGCAGCCCGAAACAGGGAAGGAAACTGTTTTTT. Encoded protein: CASSPKQGRKLFF.

This chain joins TRBV7-2 and TRBJ2-1; D gene uncertain. V was trimmed by 4 bases and J by 7 bases, leaving 17 bases between them. The CDR3 runs to 15 residues. Germline V gene lookup returns CDR1 SGHTA and CDR2 FQGNSA. This chain's CDR3 is CASSWDYGGRNEQFF. CDR3 in DNA: TGTGCCAGCAGCTGGGATTATGGCGGTAGAAATGAGCAGTTCTTC. Using reference TRBV7-2 and TRBJ2-1 for the parts outside the CDR3, the full variable domain is GAGVSQSPSNKVTEKGKDVELRCDPISGHTALYWYRQSLGQGLEFLIYFQGNSAPDKSGLPSDRFSAERTGGSVSTLTIQRTQQEDSAVYLCASSWDYGGRNEQFFGPGTRLTVL.

V usage is TRBV27 and J usage is TRBJ1-1; D unclear. The CDR3 loop spans 14 amino acids. Trimming pared 0 bases from V and 0 bases from J, leaving 5 bases between. The germline V gene has CDR1 MNHEY and CDR2 SMNVEV (reference sequence). In nucleotides, the CDR3 is TGTGCCAGCAGTTTATCGAGTATGAACACTGAAGCTTTCTTT. Translation gives CASSLSSMNTEAFF.

V gene TRBV3-1 (or the pseudogene TRBV3-2) combines with J gene TRBJ2-3; a possible D gene is TRBD2 (5 bases). This CDR3 has 17 amino acids. From germline, CDR1 is LGHDT and CDR2 YNNKEL (reference sequence). Trimming pared 0 bases from V and 0 bases from J, leaving 13 bases between. The CDR3 DNA is TGTGCCAGCAGCCAAGATCGCGGGCGCCTAAGCACAGATACGCAGTATTTT. Its translation: CASSQDRGRLSTDTQYF.

J is TRBJ2-7 and V is TRBV11-3; D is perhaps TRBD2 (7 bases). CDR3 length: 14 amino acids. Germline values: CDR1 SGHNT, CDR2 YENEEA. V was trimmed by 4 bases and J by 3 bases, leaving 13 bases between them. Written as DNA, the CDR3 is TGTGCCAGCAGCTCTAGGGGGGGAGACTACGAGCAGTACTTC. Residues: CASSSRGGDYEQYF.

This rearrangement joins TRBV4-2 to TRBJ2-2; TRBD2 matches at 15 bases. V lost 0 bases, J lost 0 bases, and 11 bases stayed unmatched. Germline values: CDR1 LGHNA, CDR2 YNFKEQ. This CDR3 is built from 22 residues. The CDR3, as DNA: TGTGCCAGCAGCCAAGATACGTTAACCGGGACTAGCGGGAGGTCGAACACCGGGGAGCTGTTTTTT. Translating gives CASSQDTLTGTSGRSNTGELFF.

This chain links TRBV4-2 with TRBJ1-6; TRBD1 might be the D (5 bases). With 0 bases removed from V and 3 bases from J, the gap between germline ends came to 9 bases. CDR1 and CDR2 (germline): LGHNA, YNFKEQ. The CDR3 is made up of 16 amino acids. The CDR3 DNA reads as TGTGCCAGCAGCCAAGATCCAGGGAACTATAATTCACCCCTCCACTTT. It translates to CASSQDPGNYNSPLHF.

The gene calls are TRBV6-2 or TRBV6-3 and TRBJ1-2; 8 bases agree with TRBD1. This CDR3 spans 14 amino acids. Trimming took 6 bases from V and 4 from J; bases not matched to a gene: 7. Germline lookup yields CDR1 MNHEY and CDR2 SVGEGT. In nucleotides, the CDR3 is TGTGCCAGCAGCTCAGGGGGCGCAGTCTATGGCTACACCTTC. Its protein is CASSSGGAVYGYTF.

The chain carries TRBV7-8 and TRBJ2-3; D ambiguous. Trimming left V 2 bases short and J 4 bases short, with 4 bases between. Looked up from germline, CDR1 is SGHVS and CDR2 is FQNEAQ. This CDR3 region has 12 residues. The CDR3 loop is CASSLNPDTQYF. The CDR3 region has the DNA TGTGCCAGCAGCTTAAACCCAGATACGCAGTATTTT.

The chain combines TRBV2 with TRBJ1-1; weak D call: TRBD1 (5 bases). The CDR3 runs 14 residues. Trimming stripped 8 bases from V and 5 bases from J, with 18 bases between. Germline CDR1 and CDR2: SNHLY and FYNNEI. CDR3 residues: CASFLGRARTEAFF. The CDR3 bases are TGTGCCAGCTTTTTGGGACGCGCGCGGACTGAAGCTTTCTTT.

Remarks on this clone: The junction departs from the called germline gene at one end, perhaps through a read error. V is TRBV6-2 or TRBV6-3 and J is TRBJ2-7; TRBD2 aligns across 13 bases. CDR1 MNHEY and CDR2 SVGEGT come from the germline V gene. The CDR3 contains 15 residues. The CDR3 sequence is CAGSQLAGGTYEQYF. The CDR3 nucleotides are TGTGCCGGCAGTCAACTAGCGGGAGGGACCTACGAGCAGTACTTC.

This clone has a single count. The chain employs TRBV29-1 and TRBJ1-1; D remains ambiguous. V was trimmed by 4 bases and J by 2 bases, leaving 14 bases between them. The CDR3 length is 14 residues. The germline CDR1 and CDR2 sequences are SQVTM and ANQGSEA. The CDR3 is CSVGAMNGNTEAFF. The DNA of the CDR3 is TGCAGCGTTGGGGCAATGAACGGTAACACTGAAGCTTTCTTT. Combining the CDR3 with reference TRBV29-1 and TRBJ1-1 gives the whole variable domain SAVISQKPSRDICQRGTSLTIQCQVDSQVTMMFWYRQQPGQSLTLIATANQGSEATYESGFVIDKFPISRPNLTFSTLTVSNMSPEDSSIYLCSVGAMNGNTEAFFGQGTRLTVV.

This clone was picked up one time. The J gene is TRBJ2-5, the V gene TRBV6-5, with D possibly matching TRBD2 (6 bases). The germline gives CDR1 MNHEY, CDR2 SVGAGI. The CDR3 has 13 amino acids. Between the trimmed V and J ends, which lost 4 bases and 1 base, there was a span of 7 bases. CDR3 DNA sequence: TGTGCCAGCAGTTTAGCGGTCCAAGAGACCCAGTACTTC. Translated, it gives CASSLAVQETQYF.

This sequence joins TRBV2 and TRBJ1-4; TRBD1 is a possible D gene (6 bases). V was shortened by 6 bases and J by 7 bases, with 12 bases between the two germline ends. CDR3 length: 13 residues. Per the germline V gene, CDR1 is SNHLY and CDR2 is FYNNEI. CDR3 residues: CASSQTGAEKLFF. The CDR3 nucleotides are TGTGCCAGCAGCCAGACAGGTGCTGAAAAACTGTTTTTT.

The chain uses TRBV5-1 and TRBJ2-7; D may be TRBD2 (6 bases). Trimming cost V 4 bases and J 1 base, with 12 bases left between them. Germline V lookup: CDR1 SGHRS, CDR2 YFSETQ. The CDR3 has 14 residues. The CDR3 DNA is TGCGCCAGCAGCCGACGGGACTTTTCCTACGAGCAGTACTTC. It yields the protein CASSRRDFSYEQYF.

The chain is built from TRBV7-9 and TRBJ1-3; the D gene is possibly TRBD1 (6 bases). This CDR3 has 18 residues. In germline, CDR1 is SEHNR, CDR2 FQNEAQ (reference sequence). V shed 5 bases and J shed 0 bases, with 20 bases lying between them. The CDR3, as DNA: TGTGCCAGCAGCCGCATAGGACAGTACCGAGACTCTGGAAACACCATATATTTT. Its protein product is CASSRIGQYRDSGNTIYF.

The chain combines TRBV10-2 with TRBJ2-2, with TRBD1 matching over 11 bases. J gave up 4 bases and V 8 bases, and 3 bases lay outside the gene matches. The CDR3 loop spans 14 amino acids. Germline values: CDR1 WSHSY, CDR2 SAAADI. CDR3 in amino acids: CASGQGARTGELFF. The DNA for the CDR3 is TGCGCCAGCGGACAGGGGGCGCGCACCGGGGAGCTGTTTTTT.

This clone was detected a few times. The V call is TRBV6-5, the J call TRBJ2-5; 12 positions agree with TRBD2. The trim removed 5 bases at V and 2 bases at J, leaving 3 bases unmatched. The CDR3 totals 15 residues. Germline V gene lookup returns CDR1 MNHEY and CDR2 SVGAGI. The CDR3 loop reads CASSRLAGGQETQYF. The CDR3 region has the DNA TGTGCCAGCAGTCGCCTAGCGGGGGGGCAAGAGACCCAGTACTTC.

The gene calls are TRBV7-2 and TRBJ1-1, with 7 bases matching TRBD1. The CDR3 sequence is 16 residues long. Germline CDR1 SGHTA, CDR2 FQGNSA. V lost 5 bases to trimming and J lost 3 bases; unmatched junction nucleotides: 12. CDR3 nucleotides: TGTGCCAGCAGCACACGACTGGGGGGACAGTACACTGAAGCTTTCTTT. Its translation: CASSTRLGGQYTEAFF.

In nucleotides, the CDR3 is TGTGCCAGCAGCCGGCTAGCGCAGACCCAGTACTTC. Translating it yields CASSRLAQTQYF. This chain connects TRBV6-2 or TRBV6-3 to TRBJ2-5; D possibly corresponds to TRBD2 (6 bases). Germline CDR1 MNHEY, CDR2 SVGEGT. The CDR3 loop spans 12 amino acids. V shed 6 bases and J shed 6 bases, with 11 bases lying between them.

The gene calls are TRBV7-9 and TRBJ1-2, with 7 nucleotides matching TRBD1. The CDR3 covers 14 residues. Germline V lookup: CDR1 SEHNR, CDR2 FQNEAQ (reference sequence). The V gene end was trimmed by 5 bases and the J gene end by 3 bases; junction bases not matched to a gene: 6. As DNA, the CDR3 is TGTGCCAGCAGCGTCGGAACAGGGGACTATGGCTACACCTTC. Translated, it gives CASSVGTGDYGYTF.

This chain joins TRBV11-3 and TRBJ2-4; D is possibly TRBD2 (5 bases). CDR3 length equals 14 residues. V lost 1 base and J lost 6, with 10 bases in between. Germline V gives CDR1 SGHNT, CDR2 YENEEA. CDR3 DNA sequence: TGTGCCAGCAGCTTAGTAGGAGGATCAAACATTCAGTACTTC. It yields the protein CASSLVGGSNIQYF.

This sequence joins TRBV29-1 and TRBJ1-1; D uncertain. Trimming removed 5 bases from V and 4 bases from J, with 20 bases in between. CDR1 SQVTM and CDR2 ANQGSEA come from the germline V gene. This CDR3 region has 15 residues. Here the CDR3 DNA reads TGCAGCGTTAAGGGCGGAAGCCTCGCTGGCACTGAAGCTTTCTTT. Residues: CSVKGGSLAGTEAFF.

This chain uses TRBV12-5 with TRBJ1-3; 7 bases line up with TRBD1. Germline assignment: CDR1 LGHNT and CDR2 FRNRAP. This CDR3 is built from 14 residues. The ends lost 5 bases at V and 7 bases at J; junction bases unmatched: 8. The CDR3 DNA reads as TGTGCTAGTGGTCTCACAGGGGCCAGGAACACCATATATTTT. This codes for CASGLTGARNTIYF.

The CDR3: CASSSRTGTVTGANVLTF. The CDR3 DNA sequence: TGTGCCAGCAGCTCCCGGACAGGGACTGTCACCGGGGCCAACGTCCTGACTTTC. The chain links TRBV27 to TRBJ2-6; 8 nucleotides align to TRBD1. V was clipped by 6 bases and J by 4 bases; unmatched bases: 14. The CDR3 covers 18 residues. Germline loops: CDR1 MNHEY, CDR2 SMNVEV (reference sequence).

This chain connects TRBV5-1 to TRBJ1-1; unclear D gene. This CDR3 is 15 amino acids long. Per the germline V gene, CDR1 is SGHRS and CDR2 is YFSETQ. The V and J ends lost 0 bases and 1 base respectively, with 10 bases between them. The CDR3 DNA sequence: TGCGCCAGCAGCTTGGAATCGCTCAAGAACACTGAAGCTTTCTTT. Its translation is CASSLESLKNTEAFF.

The V and J genes are TRBV14 and TRBJ2-7; D may correspond to TRBD1 or TRBD2 (5 bases each). This CDR3 is built from 13 residues. Trimming took off 4 bases at V and 2 bases at J, with 9 bases between the two ends. Per the germline V gene, CDR1 is SGHDN and CDR2 is FVKESK. In DNA, the CDR3 is TGTGCCAGCAGCCCACTAGGGGCCTACGAGCAGTACTTC. Translated: CASSPLGAYEQYF.

The chain is built from TRBV6-5 and TRBJ1-6; D perhaps matches TRBD1 (6 bases). Germline loops: CDR1 MNHEY, CDR2 SVGAGI. V gave up 4 bases and J gave up 18 bases, with 19 bases separating them. The CDR3 has 13 residues. For the CDR3, the DNA is TGTGCCAGCAGTTCTGGAAGAACAGGGCGGACCCACTTT. Encoded protein: CASSSGRTGRTHF.

The rearrangement links TRBV29-1 to TRBJ1-1, with a weak D call TRBD1 (5 bases). Germline-derived CDR1 and CDR2 are SQVTM and ANQGSEA. The CDR3 spans 16 residues. Trimming shortened V by 7 bases and J by 5 bases, and 26 bases separated the two germline ends. CDR3 amino acids: CSATRPTSGRNTEAFF. CDR3 nucleotides: TGCAGCGCAACACGACCTACTTCAGGGAGGAATACTGAAGCTTTCTTT.

In regard to this clone: This same CDR3 is encoded by further DNA sequences in the sample. The J gene is TRBJ1-5, the V gene TRBV6-5; 8 bases match TRBD1. Germline lookup yields CDR1 MNHEY and CDR2 SVGAGI. This CDR3 has 14 residues. The V segment lost 5 bases and the J segment 5 bases; nucleotides outside the gene matches: 5. In DNA, the CDR3 is TGTGCCAGCAGTCTTGGACAGGGCCATCAGCCCCAGCATTTT. Amino acid sequence: CASSLGQGHQPQHF.

The chain employs TRBV4-3 and TRBJ1-1; D uncertain. The ends were cut back, 0 bases at V and 11 bases at J, with 19 bases in the middle. In germline, CDR1 is LGHNA, CDR2 YSLEER. This CDR3 contains 15 residues. The CDR3 protein is CASSQDAEQTVGAFF. In DNA, the CDR3 is TGCGCCAGCAGCCAAGATGCGGAGCAAACAGTGGGCGCTTTCTTT.

The rearrangement uses TRBV19 and TRBJ2-7; D tentatively fits TRBD1 or TRBD2 (7 bases each). In germline, CDR1 is LNHDA, CDR2 SQIVND (reference sequence). The ends were cut back, 8 bases at V and 4 bases at J, with 18 bases in the middle. CDR3 length: 14 amino acids. CDR3 residues: CASGGGTVPYEQYF. The CDR3 bases are TGTGCCAGTGGGGGGGGGACAGTCCCTTACGAGCAGTACTTC.